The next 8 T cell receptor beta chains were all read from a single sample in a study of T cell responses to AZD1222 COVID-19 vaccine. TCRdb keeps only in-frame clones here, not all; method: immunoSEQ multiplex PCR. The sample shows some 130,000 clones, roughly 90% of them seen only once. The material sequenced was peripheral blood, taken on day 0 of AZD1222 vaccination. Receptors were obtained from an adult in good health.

CDR3 sequence reads: CASSADNYNEQFF. DNA of the CDR3: TGTGCCAGCAGTGCTGATAATTACAATGAGCAGTTCTTC. The chain carries TRBV6-6 and TRBJ2-1; no firm D call. Germline CDR1 reads MNHNY; CDR2 reads SVGAGI (reference sequence). Trimming removed 5 bases from V and 4 bases from J, with 9 bases in between. The CDR3 spans 13 residues.

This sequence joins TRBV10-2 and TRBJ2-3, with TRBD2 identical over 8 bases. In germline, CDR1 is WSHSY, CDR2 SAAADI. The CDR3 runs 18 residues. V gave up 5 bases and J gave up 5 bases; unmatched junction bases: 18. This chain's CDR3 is CASSNFGSAGGPRDTQYF. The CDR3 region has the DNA TGCGCCAGCAGTAATTTCGGGTCGGCGGGGGGCCCTAGAGATACGCAGTATTTT.

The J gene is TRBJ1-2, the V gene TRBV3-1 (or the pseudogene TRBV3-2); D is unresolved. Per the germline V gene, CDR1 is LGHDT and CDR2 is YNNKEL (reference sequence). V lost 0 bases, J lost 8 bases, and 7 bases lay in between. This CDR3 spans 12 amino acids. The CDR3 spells CASSQEGWGYTF. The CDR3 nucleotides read TGTGCCAGCAGCCAAGAGGGATGGGGCTACACCTTC.

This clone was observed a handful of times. The DNA of the CDR3 is TGTGCCAGCAGCCAAACGGGGGTTTCGGAAGCTTTCTTT. It is translated as CASSQTGVSEAFF. The chain couples TRBV14 to TRBJ1-1; possible D gene TRBD1, 5 bases. Trimming removed 2 bases at V and 8 bases at J, with 12 bases between. The germline gives CDR1 SGHDN, CDR2 FVKESK. The CDR3 totals 13 residues.

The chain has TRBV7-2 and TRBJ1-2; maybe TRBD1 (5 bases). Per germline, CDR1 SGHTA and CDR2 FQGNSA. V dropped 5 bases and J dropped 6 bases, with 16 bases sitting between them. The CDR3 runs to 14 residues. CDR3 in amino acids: CASSPSRGADGYTF. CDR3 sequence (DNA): TGTGCCAGCAGCCCCTCGAGGGGCGCCGATGGCTACACCTTC.

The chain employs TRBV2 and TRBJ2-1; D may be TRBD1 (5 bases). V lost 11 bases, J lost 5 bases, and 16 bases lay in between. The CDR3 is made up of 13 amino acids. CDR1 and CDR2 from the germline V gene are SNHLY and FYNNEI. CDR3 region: CAELWGLNNEQFF. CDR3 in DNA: TGTGCCGAGCTGTGGGGCTTAAACAATGAGCAGTTCTTC.

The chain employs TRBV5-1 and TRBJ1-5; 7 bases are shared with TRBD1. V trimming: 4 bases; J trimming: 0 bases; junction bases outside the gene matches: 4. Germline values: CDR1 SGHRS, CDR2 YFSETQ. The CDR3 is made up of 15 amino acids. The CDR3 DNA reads TGCGCCAGCAGCGTTACAGGGGATAGCAATCAGCCCCAGCATTTT. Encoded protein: CASSVTGDSNQPQHF.

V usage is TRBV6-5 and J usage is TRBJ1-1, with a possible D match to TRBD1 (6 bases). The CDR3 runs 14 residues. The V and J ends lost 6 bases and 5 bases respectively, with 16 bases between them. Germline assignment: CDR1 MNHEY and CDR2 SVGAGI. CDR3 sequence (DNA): TGTGCCAGCAGGGCGATGGGGGCGCGTACTGAAGCTTTCTTT. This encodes CASRAMGARTEAFF.